Listed here are 3 T cell receptor beta chains from one sample, sequenced in a study of cytomegalovirus exposure and HLA in healthy donors (dated by TCRdb to the late 2010s). Libraries were prepared through the immunoSEQ multiplex PCR assay. For the multiplex PCR, a mixture combining 60 forward primers for TCR Vbeta segments and 13 reverse primers for TCR Jbeta segments was used. The table comes from immuneACCESS by way of TCRdb, which keeps in-frame sequences with V and J called. Part of the clones is missing from these tables; in studies checked, under half for an unresolved V gene and the rest for unknown reasons. Recorded for this sample are about 160,000 clones; around four fifths of them occurred a single time. The top ten constitute around 4.1% of the sample. Source material: PBMCs. These receptors were collected from a middle-aged man in good health and CMV-seropositive.

The chain carries TRBV5-4 and TRBJ2-2, with 8 bases aligning to TRBD1. V trimming: 2 bases; J trimming: 7 bases; junction bases outside the gene matches: 4. Germline lookup yields CDR1 SGHNT and CDR2 YYREEE (reference sequence). The CDR3 is 14 residues long. CDR3 bases: TGTGCCAGCAGCTTAGACAGGGGACTCGGGGAGCTGTTTTTT. Its translation is CASSLDRGLGELFF. The full variable domain, in which reference TRBV5-4 and TRBJ2-2 provide the parts outside the CDR3, is ETGVTQSPTHLIKTRGQQVTLRCSSQSGHNTVSWYQQALGQGPQFIFQYYREEENGRGNFPPRFSGLQFPNYSSELNVNALELDDSALYLCASSLDRGLGELFFGEGSRLTVL.

The V call is TRBV21-1, the J call TRBJ1-1; the D call of TRBD1 is as the table states it, not checked on the DNA. TRBV21-1 is given as a pseudogene. This CDR3 has 14 amino acids. The CDR3 DNA reads TGTGCCAGCAGCCTCGACAGTTTGAACACTGAAGCTTTCTTT. Residues: CASSLDSLNTEAFF.

The chain recombines TRBV27 with TRBJ2-3; a weak D match, TRBD2 (6 bases). Trimming removed 3 bases at V and 5 bases at J, with 6 bases between. The CDR3 extends over 12 amino acids. Germline-derived CDR1 and CDR2 are MNHEY and SMNVEV (reference sequence). The DNA for the CDR3 is TGTGCCAGCAGTTTGGGGGGAGATACGCAGTATTTT. Translating gives CASSLGGDTQYF.